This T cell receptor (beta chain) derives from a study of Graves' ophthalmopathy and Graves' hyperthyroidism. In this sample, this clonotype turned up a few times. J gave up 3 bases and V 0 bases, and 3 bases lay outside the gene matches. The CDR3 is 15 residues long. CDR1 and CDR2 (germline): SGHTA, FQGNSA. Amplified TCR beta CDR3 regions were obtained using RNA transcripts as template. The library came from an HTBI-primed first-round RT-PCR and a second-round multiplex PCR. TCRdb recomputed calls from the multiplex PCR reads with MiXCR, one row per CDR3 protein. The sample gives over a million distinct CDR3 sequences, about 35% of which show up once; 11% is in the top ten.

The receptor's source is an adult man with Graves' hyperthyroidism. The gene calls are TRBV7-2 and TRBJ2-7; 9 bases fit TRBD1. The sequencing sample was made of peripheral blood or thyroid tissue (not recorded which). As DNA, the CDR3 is TGTGCCAGCAGCTTAGCGAGGGACAGGGACTACGAGCAGTACTTC. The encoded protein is CASSLARDRDYEQYF.